The 8 T cell receptor beta chains given below trace back to one sample, sequenced in a study of T-cell reconstitution after alpha-beta-depleted transplantation in children. TCRbeta library preparation incorporated unique molecular identifiers. Each CDR3 protein is one row after TCRdb ran MiXCR on the PCR reads. Of 500,000 to 650,000 distinct CDR3 sequences in the sample, about an eighth were seen once. Specimen: PBMCs, mostly from graft donor cells, collected 360 days after TCRalphabeta/CD19-depleted stem cell transplant. The source of these receptors is a male patient younger than 18 who had a stem cell transplant for acute myeloid leukemia, so the T cells may come from the graft donor.

Remarks on this clonotype: A much bigger clone sits one base away, suggesting this may be a read error. The chain employs TRBV7-9 and TRBJ1-1; perhaps TRBD1 as D (6 bases). Germline CDR1 SEHNR, CDR2 FQNEAQ (reference sequence). There are 16 residues in the CDR3. The CDR3 DNA follows: TGTGGCAGCAGCCTAGGGTACAGGGAAATGAACACTGAAGCTTTCTTT. This encodes CGSSLGYREMNTEAFF.

A few counts support this clonotype. This chain uses TRBV11-3 with TRBJ2-5, with D tentatively TRBD1 (5 bases). The CDR3 covers 13 residues. Between the trimmed V and J ends, which lost 5 bases and 0 bases, there was a span of 7 bases. Germline V lookup: CDR1 SGHNT, CDR2 YENEEA. CDR3 nucleotide sequence: TGTGCCAGCAGCCCGGACAACCAAGAGACCCAGTACTTC. Translation: CASSPDNQETQYF.

Notes on this clonotype: The junction differs from germline at one of its ends, possibly a read error. This sequence joins TRBV6-2 or TRBV6-3 and TRBJ2-1; 13 positions agree with TRBD2. The length of the CDR3 is 17 residues. Looked up from germline, CDR1 is MNHEY and CDR2 is SVGEGT. The CDR3 spells CASSYFGTSGTYNDQFF. The CDR3 DNA reads as TGTGCCAGCAGTTATTTCGGGACTAGCGGGACCTACAATGATCAGTTCTTC.

There are a few counts of this clonotype. The gene calls are TRBV7-8 and TRBJ2-1; TRBD2 might be the D (6 bases). This CDR3 spans 20 amino acids. Germline-derived CDR1 and CDR2 are SGHVS and FQNEAQ. V lost 3 bases and J lost 2, with 26 bases in between. The CDR3 region has the DNA TGTGCCAGCAGCTTGAAAGATAGGGCTAGACGGGGGAGCCCCTACAATGAGCAGTTCTTC. Protein: CASSLKDRARRGSPYNEQFF.

This clonotype was seen a few times. V gene TRBV5-4 combines with J gene TRBJ2-3; D uncertain. Germline CDR1 reads SGHNT; CDR2 reads YYREEE (reference sequence). The CDR3 extends over 13 amino acids. Trimming shortened V by 4 bases and J by 2 bases, and 8 bases separated the two germline ends. The DNA of the CDR3 is TGTGCCAGCAGCCACCGTAACACAGATACGCAGTATTTT. Translation: CASSHRNTDTQYF.

The chain combines TRBV12-3 or TRBV12-4 with TRBJ1-6; perhaps TRBD1 as D (6 bases). Trimming left V 6 bases short and J 6 bases short, with 12 bases between. The CDR3 is made up of 14 amino acids. CDR3 loop: CASSGQLGNSPLHF. The CDR3 DNA reads as TGTGCCAGCAGCGGACAGTTGGGTAATTCACCCCTCCACTTT.

This clonotype has a count of ten or more. The chain uses TRBV29-1 and TRBJ2-7, with D possibly TRBD2 on 6 matching bases. V was clipped by 2 bases and J by 2 bases, with 19 bases between them. Germline CDR1 is SQVTM and CDR2 is ANQGSEA. This CDR3 has 16 amino acids. CDR3 region: CSVEILGTLPPYEQYF. CDR3 sequence (DNA): TGCAGCGTTGAAATTTTAGGGACTTTACCTCCCTACGAGCAGTACTTC.

The table lists this clonotype with a few counts. The V and J genes are TRBV21-1 and TRBJ2-5; TRBD1, the table's D call, was not compared with the DNA. TRBV21-1 is a pseudogene locus. The CDR3 is 14 residues long. CDR3 DNA sequence: TGTGCCAGCAGCAAAACTGACAGGGAGGAGACCCAGTACTTC. Residues: CASSKTDREETQYF.